The T cell receptor (beta chain) described here comes from a study of blood T cell repertoires in COVID-19. Study-level information: Italy, Spain and the United States were the sources of the convalescent and acute COVID-19 samples. T cells, B-cell-depleted T cells, or PBMCs provided the cDNA or gDNA that served as material.

This CDR3 comprises 16 residues. With V trimmed by 4 bases and J by 0 bases, 4 bases remained unmatched. Germline V gives CDR1 ENHRY, CDR2 SYGVKD. Assay: immunoSEQ multiplex PCR; the TCRdb copy retains only in-frame clones and omits some. The sample lists around 6,700 clones, 88% seen once, with around 23% in the top ten. The sample taken for sequencing was peripheral blood. The sequence was obtained from a human donor in a cohort sampled during active COVID-19. The chain recombines TRBV10-3 with TRBJ1-3, with TRBD1 identical over 9 bases. The DNA for the CDR3 is TGTGCCATCAGTGGAGGACAGGGGAACTCTGGAAACACCATATATTTT. It codes for CAISGGQGNSGNTIYF.